One and the same sample provided the 29 T cell receptor beta chains below, sequenced in a study of cytomegalovirus exposure and HLA in healthy donors. Researchers ran the PCR with 60 Vbeta and 13 Jbeta primers. This table comes from immunoSEQ multiplex PCR, and its TCRdb copy is limited to in-frame clones, with some not included. In all, the sample yields about 110,000 clones. What was sequenced was PBMCs. Every receptor here comes from a man between 50 and 59 years old in good health and CMV-seronegative.

The chain links TRBV7-3 to TRBJ1-1; D is uncertain. This CDR3 is built from 13 residues. Germline-derived CDR1 and CDR2 are SGHTA and FQGTGA. Deletions cut 4 bases from V and 1 base from J, with 7 bases between. The CDR3 region has the DNA TGTGCCAGCAGCTCCGGGTCGAACACTGAAGCTTTCTTT. It yields the protein CASSSGSNTEAFF.

This sequence joins TRBV5-4 and TRBJ1-4; perhaps TRBD1 as D (5 bases). Germline V CDR1 and CDR2: SGHNT, YYREEE (reference sequence). V lost 2 bases and J 10 bases, leaving 6 bases between the germline ends. The CDR3 has 11 amino acids. The CDR3, as DNA: TGTGCCAGCAGCTTACAGGTAAAACTGTTTTTT. Translation: CASSLQVKLFF.

V gene TRBV5-1 combines with J gene TRBJ2-7; TRBD1 is a possible D gene (6 bases). There are 15 residues in the CDR3. The V end lost 2 bases, the J end lost 3 bases, and 15 bases lay between the germline ends. Germline CDR1 SGHRS, CDR2 YFSETQ. Here the CDR3 DNA reads TGCGCCAGCAGCTTCCGTCCGGACAGATTCTACGAGCAGTACTTC. Translated, it gives CASSFRPDRFYEQYF.

The chain has TRBV4-1 and TRBJ1-2; no definite D call. Germline loops: CDR1 MGHRA, CDR2 YSYEKL. There are 16 residues in the CDR3. V lost 0 bases and J lost 4, with 15 bases in between. The CDR3 region is CASSQESPTSRYGYTF. The CDR3 nucleotides are TGCGCCAGCAGCCAAGAGAGTCCGACAAGTCGCTATGGCTACACCTTC.

CDR3 residues: CASSELYPFSYGYTF. CDR3 nucleotides: TGTGCCAGCAGTGAACTATACCCATTTTCGTATGGCTACACCTTC. The chain recombines TRBV2 with TRBJ1-2, with D unresolved. The V end was cut by 2 bases, the J end by 5 bases, with 15 bases between. Germline V gives CDR1 SNHLY, CDR2 FYNNEI. CDR3 length: 15 residues. Together with reference TRBV2 and TRBJ1-2, the CDR3 gives the full variable domain: EPEVTQTPSHQVTQMGQEVILRCVPISNHLYFYWYRQILGQKVEFLVSFYNNEISEKSEIFDDQFSVERPDGSNFTLKIRSTKLEDSAMYFCASSELYPFSYGYTFGSGTRLTVV.

The chain carries TRBV30 and TRBJ2-3, with 11 bases aligning to TRBD1. Germline V gives CDR1 GTSNPN, CDR2 SVGIG (reference sequence). After removal of 5 bases from V and 4 bases from J, the junction contained 2 bases not matched to a gene. The CDR3 has 13 amino acids. The CDR3 nucleotides read TGTGCCTGGTGGGACAGGGGGGCAGATACGCAGTATTTT. Translating gives CAWWDRGADTQYF.

The V and J genes are TRBV7-6 and TRBJ2-2; 9 bases are shared with TRBD2. The CDR3 spans 17 residues. V dropped 1 base and J dropped 4; count of bases not matched to a gene: 7. Germline values: CDR1 SGHVS, CDR2 FNYEAQ. The CDR3 nucleotides read TGTGCCAGCAGCTTAGGAGCGGGAGGTTTGGGCACCGGGGAGCTGTTTTTT. Its protein is CASSLGAGGLGTGELFF.

The chain is built from TRBV6-1 and TRBJ2-5; TRBD2 matches 10 bases. V was clipped by 8 bases and J by 5 bases; unmatched bases: 8. The CDR3 is made up of 14 amino acids. CDR1 and CDR2 from the germline V gene are MNHNS and SASEGT. CDR3 nucleotide sequence: TGTGCCAGCTCACTAGCGGGGAAGCGGGAGACCCAGTACTTC. The encoded protein is CASSLAGKRETQYF.

The J gene is TRBJ2-7, the V gene TRBV7-2; the D gene is possibly TRBD1 (5 bases). Trimming left V 1 base short and J 6 bases short, with 10 bases between. Germline-derived CDR1 and CDR2 are SGHTA and FQGNSA. The CDR3 has 13 residues. The CDR3 DNA is TGTGCCAGCAGCTTAGTTCCAGGGCTCGAGCAGTACTTC. Translated: CASSLVPGLEQYF.

The genes are TRBV9 and TRBJ1-2, with D possibly TRBD1 on 6 matching bases. This CDR3 contains 13 residues. Deletions cut 1 base from V and 7 bases from J, with 11 bases between. Germline V lookup: CDR1 SGDLS, CDR2 YYNGEE. The CDR3 bases are TGTGCCAGCAGCGTAATGGGGGCGCCTGGCTACACCTTC. Translation: CASSVMGAPGYTF. The full variable domain, rest sourced from reference TRBV9 and TRBJ1-2, is DSGVTQTPKHLITATGQRVTLRCSPRSGDLSVYWYQQSLDQGLQFLIQYYNGEERAKGNILERFSAQQFPDLHSELNLSSLELGDSALYFCASSVMGAPGYTFGSGTRLTVV.

CDR3 coding DNA: TGTGCCAGTAGCGCCGATATAACAGGGTATCAGTACTTC. Encoded protein: CASSADITGYQYF. The rearrangement uses TRBV19 and TRBJ2-7; maybe TRBD1 (6 bases). The germline CDR1 and CDR2 sequences are LNHDA and SQIVND (reference sequence). This CDR3 contains 13 residues. V was clipped by 6 bases and J by 10 bases, with 19 bases between them.

The chain has TRBV7-9 and TRBJ1-2; D may be TRBD1 (6 bases). This CDR3 region has 17 residues. V was pared by 0 bases and J by 0 bases, with 14 bases between. CDR1 SEHNR and CDR2 FQNEAQ come from the germline V gene (reference sequence). DNA for the CDR3: TGTGCCAGCAGCTTAGCAGGGGGAATATTAGCTAACTATGGCTACACCTTC. Its protein product is CASSLAGGILANYGYTF.

The chain uses TRBV18 and TRBJ2-7, with 7 bases fitting TRBD2. The V gene's germline CDR1 is KGHSH and CDR2 LQKENI. This CDR3 has 19 residues. After removal of 3 bases from V and 2 bases from J, the junction contained 19 bases not matched to a gene. CDR3 sequence (DNA): TGTGCCAGCTCACCCCTAGGATCGGGAGACGGGAGGACCCCCTACGAGCAGTACTTC. This translates into CASSPLGSGDGRTPYEQYF.

The rearrangement uses TRBV18 and TRBJ2-1; 8 bases agree with TRBD1. Germline V gene data show CDR1 as KGHSH and CDR2 as LQKENI. J lost 4 bases, V lost 3 bases, and 14 bases had no gene match. The CDR3 covers 18 residues. CDR3: CASSPYAPGTGDYNEQFF. CDR3 coding DNA: TGTGCCAGCTCACCGTATGCCCCCGGGACAGGAGATTACAATGAGCAGTTCTTC.

The chain recombines TRBV4-3 with TRBJ2-1, with 9 bases identical to TRBD2. The germline gives CDR1 LGHNA, CDR2 YSLEER. The CDR3 loop spans 20 amino acids. The junction had 14 bases not matched to a gene; V was cut back by 0 bases and J by 2 bases. The CDR3 DNA sequence: TGCGCCAGCAGCCAAGAAGGGGCGGGGGTAGCGGGAGCTGCCTACAATGAGCAGTTCTTC. It is translated as CASSQEGAGVAGAAYNEQFF.

The chain employs TRBV6-1 and TRBJ1-4; 9 positions agree with TRBD1. The V and J ends lost 7 bases and 6 bases, in that order; junction bases with no gene match: 6. Looked up from germline, CDR1 is MNHNS and CDR2 is SASEGT. There are 14 residues in the CDR3. The CDR3 DNA sequence: TGTGCCAGCACCCGGGACAGGGTTTATGAAAAACTGTTTTTT. Translated: CASTRDRVYEKLFF.

Turning to this clone: Germline and junction disagree at one end, which may indicate a read error. The rearrangement links TRBV6-5 to TRBJ2-1, with 8 positions matching TRBD2. Germline CDR1 reads MNHEY; CDR2 reads SVGAGI. The CDR3 contains 13 residues. The CDR3 spells CACRSGSTWEQFF. The CDR3 DNA reads as TGTGCCTGCAGGAGCGGGAGCACCTGGGAGCAGTTCTTC.

The rearrangement links TRBV29-1 to TRBJ1-4; TRBD1 agrees at 10 bases. Unmatched junction bases numbered 3, after V lost 5 bases and J lost 0 bases. There are 15 residues in the CDR3. The V gene's germline CDR1 is SQVTM and CDR2 ANQGSEA. In DNA, the CDR3 is TGCAGCGTTAGGACAGGGGGAGCAACTAATGAAAAACTGTTTTTT. Amino acid sequence: CSVRTGGATNEKLFF.

The chain is built from TRBV5-6 and TRBJ2-7; the D gene is possibly TRBD2 (5 bases). The CDR3 sequence is 16 residues long. Germline V gene data show CDR1 as SGHDT and CDR2 as YYEEEE. Trimming took off 1 base at V and 6 bases at J, with 20 bases between the two ends. CDR3 nucleotide sequence: TGTGCCAGCAGCTTGTTGGCAGGACTTGTTTATCGCGAGCAGTACTTC. Translating gives CASSLLAGLVYREQYF.

The rearrangement joins TRBV11-2 to TRBJ2-2; 11 nucleotides line up with TRBD2. The V gene end was trimmed by 5 bases and the J gene end by 9 bases; junction bases not matched to a gene: 8. CDR3 length: 15 residues. Germline V gene lookup returns CDR1 SGHAT and CDR2 FQNNGV. CDR3 protein: CASSRGLAEARELFF. CDR3 in DNA: TGTGCCAGCAGCAGGGGACTAGCGGAGGCGCGGGAGCTGTTTTTT.

V and J are TRBV4-2 and TRBJ2-3; a possible D gene is TRBD2 (6 bases). The CDR3 runs 15 residues. The V gene's germline CDR1 is LGHNA and CDR2 YNFKEQ. Trimming stripped 4 bases from V and 1 base from J, with 12 bases between. CDR3 sequence reads: CASSRGDIGTDTQYF. DNA for the CDR3: TGTGCCAGCAGCCGGGGGGATATTGGCACAGATACGCAGTATTTT.

J is TRBJ1-1 and V is TRBV29-1; D is possibly TRBD1 (6 bases). The CDR3 spans 13 residues. V lost 3 bases, J lost 0 bases, and 8 bases lay in between. Germline V lookup: CDR1 SQVTM, CDR2 ANQGSEA. CDR3 residues: CSVDGQMNTEAFF. CDR3 nucleotide sequence: TGCAGCGTTGATGGACAGATGAACACTGAAGCTTTCTTT.

This chain's CDR3 is CASRETGSYEQYF. The CDR3 coding sequence is TGTGCCAGCAGGGAGACAGGATCCTACGAGCAGTACTTC. This chain uses TRBV6-5 with TRBJ2-7, with D perhaps matching TRBD1 (6 bases). Germline V lookup: CDR1 MNHEY, CDR2 SVGAGI. The CDR3 has 13 amino acids. Trimming took off 6 bases at V and 1 base at J, with 10 bases between the two ends.

The rearrangement links TRBV5-5 to TRBJ1-1; 7 positions agree with TRBD1. The germline V gene has CDR1 SGHKS and CDR2 YYEKEE (reference sequence). The CDR3 totals 16 residues. V dropped 4 bases and J dropped 4; count of bases not matched to a gene: 13. CDR3 nucleotides: TGTGCCAGCAGCCCAAAGCCTCGGTCAGGGGGCACTGAAGCTTTCTTT. It yields the protein CASSPKPRSGGTEAFF.

This chain links TRBV18 with TRBJ1-1; TRBD1 might be the D (5 bases). V lost 5 bases and J 1 base, leaving 8 bases between the germline ends. The CDR3 has 13 amino acids. The germline V gene encodes CDR1 KGHSH and CDR2 LQKENI. CDR3 sequence reads: CASSTDRNTEAFF. As DNA, the CDR3 is TGTGCCAGCTCAACAGACAGGAACACTGAAGCTTTCTTT.

The chain uses TRBV15 and TRBJ1-2; D call uncertain. The germline V gene encodes CDR1 LNHNV and CDR2 YYDKDF (reference sequence). The CDR3 totals 17 residues. Trimming took off 1 base at V and 7 bases at J, with 22 bases between the two ends. The CDR3 here is CATSRVWSDDLLAGYTF. The DNA for the CDR3 is TGTGCCACCAGCAGAGTGTGGTCAGACGATTTGTTAGCTGGCTACACCTTC.

This chain connects TRBV5-1 to TRBJ1-3; D is undetermined. The germline gives CDR1 SGHRS, CDR2 YFSETQ. The CDR3 length is 15 residues. V lost 0 bases, J lost 3 bases, and 10 bases lay in between. CDR3 sequence reads: CASSLVAGSGNTIYF. CDR3 in DNA: TGCGCCAGCAGCTTGGTGGCGGGGAGTGGAAACACCATATATTTT. Based on the CDR3 plus reference TRBV5-1 and TRBJ1-3, the full variable domain is KAGVTQTPRYLIKTRGQQVTLSCSPISGHRSVSWYQQTPGQGLQFLFEYFSETQRNKGNFPGRFSGRQFSNSRSEMNVSTLELGDSALYLCASSLVAGSGNTIYFGEGSWLTVV.

The chain uses TRBV14 and TRBJ2-1; 7 nucleotides align to TRBD1. The V and J ends lost 5 bases and 7 bases, in that order; junction bases with no gene match: 5. This CDR3 is 13 amino acids long. Germline V lookup: CDR1 SGHDN, CDR2 FVKESK. The CDR3 protein is CASSTQGDNEQFF. DNA of the CDR3: TGTGCCAGCAGCACCCAGGGGGATAATGAGCAGTTCTTC. Full variable domain (missing parts from reference TRBV14 and TRBJ2-1): EAGVTQFPSHSVIEKGQTVTLRCDPISGHDNLYWYRRVMGKEIKFLLHFVKESKQDESGMPNNRFLAERTGGTYSTLKVQPAELEDSGVYFCASSTQGDNEQFFGPGTRLTVL.

The genes are TRBV19 and TRBJ1-2; maybe TRBD1 (6 bases). The CDR3 loop spans 13 amino acids. Germline V gene sequence: CDR1 LNHDA, CDR2 SQIVND (reference sequence). With 6 bases removed from V and 5 bases from J, the gap between germline ends came to 13 bases. CDR3 residues: CASSQTGGYGYTF. CDR3 nucleotide sequence: TGTGCCAGTAGCCAGACAGGTGGATATGGCTACACCTTC.